This TCR beta chain was sequenced in a study of cytotoxic CD8 clonotypes in ibrutinib-treated CLL. Profiling relied on immunoSEQ multiplex PCR, and the TCRdb table lists in-frame clones only, not all of them. The sample has around 250,000 clones; 60% to 75% are singletons. This CDR3 is built from 15 residues. Germline V CDR1 and CDR2: SGDLS, YYNGEE. V was pared by 0 bases and J by 1 base, with 9 bases between. The V call is TRBV9, the J call TRBJ2-3; D perhaps matches TRBD2 (5 bases). The sequence came from a human donor with chronic lymphocytic leukemia. The sample in question was PBMCs, obtained after 24 months of ibrutinib treatment. CDR3 region: CASSVGSSGTDTQYF. The CDR3 DNA follows: TGTGCCAGCAGCGTAGGTAGTAGCGGCACAGATACGCAGTATTTT. The full variable domain, in which reference TRBV9 and TRBJ2-3 provide the parts outside the CDR3, is DSGVTQTPKHLITATGQRVTLRCSPRSGDLSVYWYQQSLDQGLQFLIQYYNGEERAKGNILERFSAQQFPDLHSELNLSSLELGDSALYFCASSVGSSGTDTQYFGPGTRLTVL.